This T cell receptor (beta chain) was recorded in a study of cytomegalovirus exposure and HLA in healthy donors. This clone has more than one count but fewer than ten. V lost 4 bases, J lost 1 base, and 3 bases lay in between. The CDR3 sequence is 13 residues long. Germline loops: CDR1 SGDLS, CDR2 YYNGEE. In the PCR, 60 Vbeta and 13 Jbeta primers were used. Profiled with immunoSEQ multiplex PCR; TCRdb holds only in-frame clones, not every one. The sample has about 90,000 clones, approximately 65% seen once. V gene TRBV9 combines with J gene TRBJ2-6, with D unresolved. This clonotype was sampled from a man aged 30 to 39 in good health and CMV-seronegative. Sequenced sample: PBMCs. This CDR3 is CASSTSGANVLTF. The CDR3 region has the DNA TGTGCCAGCAGCACATCTGGGGCCAACGTCCTGACTTTC.